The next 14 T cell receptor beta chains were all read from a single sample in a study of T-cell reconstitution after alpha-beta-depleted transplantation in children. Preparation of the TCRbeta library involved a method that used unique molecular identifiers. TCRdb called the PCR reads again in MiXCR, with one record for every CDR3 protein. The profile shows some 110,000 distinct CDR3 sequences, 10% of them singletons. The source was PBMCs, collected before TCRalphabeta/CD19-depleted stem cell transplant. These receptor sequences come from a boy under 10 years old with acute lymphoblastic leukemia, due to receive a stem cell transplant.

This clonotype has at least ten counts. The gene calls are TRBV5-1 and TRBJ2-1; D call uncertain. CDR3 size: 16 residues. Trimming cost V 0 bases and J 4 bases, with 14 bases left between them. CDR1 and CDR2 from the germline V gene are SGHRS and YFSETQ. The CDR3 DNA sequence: TGCGCCAGCAGCTTGGCCCGGCTATACTTATACAATGAGCAGTTCTTC. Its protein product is CASSLARLYLYNEQFF. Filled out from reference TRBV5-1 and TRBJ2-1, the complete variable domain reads KAGVTQTPRYLIKTRGQQVTLSCSPISGHRSVSWYQQTPGQGLQFLFEYFSETQRNKGNFPGRFSGRQFSNSRSEMNVSTLELGDSALYLCASSLARLYLYNEQFFGPGTRLTVL.

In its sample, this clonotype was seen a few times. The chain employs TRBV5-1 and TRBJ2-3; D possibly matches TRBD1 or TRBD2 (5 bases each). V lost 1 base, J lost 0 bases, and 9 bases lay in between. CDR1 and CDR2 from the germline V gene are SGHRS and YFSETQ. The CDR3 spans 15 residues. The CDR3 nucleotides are TGCGCCAGCAGCTTGAGGGACCGAAGCACAGATACGCAGTATTTT. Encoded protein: CASSLRDRSTDTQYF.

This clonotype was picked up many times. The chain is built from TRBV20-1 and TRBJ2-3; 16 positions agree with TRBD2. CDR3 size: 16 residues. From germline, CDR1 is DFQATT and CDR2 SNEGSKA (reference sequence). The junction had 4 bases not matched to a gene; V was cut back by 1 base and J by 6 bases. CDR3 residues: CSARVGTSGRADTQYF. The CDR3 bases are TGCAGTGCTAGAGTCGGGACTAGCGGGAGGGCGGATACGCAGTATTTT.

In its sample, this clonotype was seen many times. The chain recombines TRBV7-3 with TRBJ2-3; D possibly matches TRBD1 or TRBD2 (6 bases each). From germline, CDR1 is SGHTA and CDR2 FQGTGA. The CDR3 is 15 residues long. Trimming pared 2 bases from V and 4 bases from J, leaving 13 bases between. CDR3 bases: TGTGCCAGCAGCTTACAGAGGGGGGCTTCAGATACGCAGTATTTT. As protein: CASSLQRGASDTQYF.

The DNA for the CDR3 is TGTGCCAGCACCACACCATATGGCACCGGGGAGCTGTTTTTT. Translation: CASTTPYGTGELFF. This rearrangement joins TRBV11-2 to TRBJ2-2; no firm D call. This CDR3 is 14 amino acids long. Deletions cut 7 bases from V and 4 bases from J, with 13 bases between. Germline V gene lookup returns CDR1 SGHAT and CDR2 FQNNGV.

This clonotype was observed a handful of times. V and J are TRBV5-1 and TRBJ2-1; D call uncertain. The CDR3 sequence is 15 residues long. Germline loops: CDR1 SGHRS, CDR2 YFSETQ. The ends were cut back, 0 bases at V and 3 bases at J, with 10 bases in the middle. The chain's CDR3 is CASSLDTDYYNEQFF. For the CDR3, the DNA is TGCGCCAGCAGCTTGGACACGGATTACTACAATGAGCAGTTCTTC.

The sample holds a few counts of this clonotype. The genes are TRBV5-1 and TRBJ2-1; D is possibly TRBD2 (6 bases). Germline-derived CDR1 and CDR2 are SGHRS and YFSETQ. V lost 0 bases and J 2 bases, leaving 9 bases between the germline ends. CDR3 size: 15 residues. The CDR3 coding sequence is TGCGCCAGCAGCTTGGGCGGGAAGACCTACAATGAGCAGTTCTTC. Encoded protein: CASSLGGKTYNEQFF.

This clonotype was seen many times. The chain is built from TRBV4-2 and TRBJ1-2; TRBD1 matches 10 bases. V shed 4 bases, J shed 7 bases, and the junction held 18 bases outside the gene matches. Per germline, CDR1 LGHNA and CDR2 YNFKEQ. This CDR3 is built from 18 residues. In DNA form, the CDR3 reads TGTGCCAGCAGCCGAGGAATTCGGGGGGACAGGGGATGGTCTGGCTACACCTTC. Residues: CASSRGIRGDRGWSGYTF.

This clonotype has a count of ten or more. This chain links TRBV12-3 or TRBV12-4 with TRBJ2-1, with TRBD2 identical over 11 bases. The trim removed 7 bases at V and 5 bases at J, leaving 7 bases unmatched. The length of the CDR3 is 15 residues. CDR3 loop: CASTSGTSGNNEQFF. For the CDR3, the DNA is TGTGCCAGCACGTCCGGGACTAGCGGTAACAATGAGCAGTTCTTC.

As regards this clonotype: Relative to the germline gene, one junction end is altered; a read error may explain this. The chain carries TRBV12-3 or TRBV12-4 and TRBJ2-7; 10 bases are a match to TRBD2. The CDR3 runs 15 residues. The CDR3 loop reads CVSTGGLAGAAKQYF. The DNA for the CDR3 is TGTGTCAGCACCGGCGGGCTAGCGGGAGCAGCGAAGCAGTACTTC.

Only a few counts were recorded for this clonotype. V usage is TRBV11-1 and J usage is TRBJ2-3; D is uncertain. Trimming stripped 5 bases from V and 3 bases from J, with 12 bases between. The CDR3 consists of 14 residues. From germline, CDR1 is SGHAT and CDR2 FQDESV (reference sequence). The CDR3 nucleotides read TGTGCCAGCAGCCCTCCTCATGGGACAGATACGCAGTATTTT. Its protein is CASSPPHGTDTQYF.

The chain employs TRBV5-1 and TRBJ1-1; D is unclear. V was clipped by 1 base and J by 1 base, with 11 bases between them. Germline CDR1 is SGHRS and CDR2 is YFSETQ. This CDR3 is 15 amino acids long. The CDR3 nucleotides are TGCGCCAGCAGCTTGTATCCCGGCGGGAACACTGAAGCTTTCTTT. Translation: CASSLYPGGNTEAFF.

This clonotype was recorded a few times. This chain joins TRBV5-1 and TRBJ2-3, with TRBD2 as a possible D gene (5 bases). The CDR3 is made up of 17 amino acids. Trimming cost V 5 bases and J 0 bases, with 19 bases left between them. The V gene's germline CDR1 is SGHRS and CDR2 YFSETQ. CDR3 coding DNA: TGCGCCAGCAGTAATGCGGGCATCTCCACTAGCACAGATACGCAGTATTTT. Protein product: CASSNAGISTSTDTQYF.

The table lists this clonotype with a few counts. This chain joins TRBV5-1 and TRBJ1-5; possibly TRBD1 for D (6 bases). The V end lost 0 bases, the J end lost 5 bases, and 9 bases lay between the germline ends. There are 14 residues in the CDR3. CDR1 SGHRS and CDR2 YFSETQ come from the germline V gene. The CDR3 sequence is CASSLESGDQPQHF. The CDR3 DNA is TGCGCCAGCAGCTTGGAGTCAGGGGATCAGCCCCAGCATTTT.